This TCR beta chain was recorded in a study of blood T cell repertoires in COVID-19 (dated by TCRdb to the early 2020s). Turning to the overall study: Samples covering the acute and convalescent phases of COVID-19 were provided by collaborators in the United States, Italy and Spain. Nearly every sample came with metadata listing a de-identified subject ID, COVID-19 status, age in years and sex. Where available, HLA class I and class II types were taken from metadata supplied by the sample provider and were not determined by assay-based typing. The samples were drawn from two sources: the first 160 participants of the ongoing ImmuneRACE study, and fewer than 1,500 subjects contributed by 6 global collaborators. The material from the prospective study consisted of cDNA or gDNA derived from T cells, B-cell-depleted T cells, or PBMCs. Deeply sampled blood TCRbeta repertoires from subjects exposed to, actively infected with, or recovered from COVID-19 were included in the dataset. The repertoires were released in a freely available public database intended as a resource for research on the immune response to SARS-CoV-2.

Whole blood was collected in K2EDTA tubes by collaborating institutions according to the institutions' own protocols. For TCRbeta analysis, collaborators shipped samples as frozen whole blood, isolated PBMCs, or DNA extracted from either of those sample types. TCRbeta CDR3 regions were amplified from genomic DNA by means of the immunoSEQ Assay, a bias-controlled multiplex PCR. In the source study's methods: The number of nucleated cells in each sample was estimated from the amplification of reference gene primers within the assay. To quantify the absolute abundance of each unique TCRbeta CDR3 rearrangement, sequence reads were collapsed and filtered. For each sample, productive Simpson clonality was calculated as the square root of Simpson's diversity index across productive rearrangements. What TCRdb holds here is the immuneACCESS table cut down to in-frame rearrangements. Part of the clones is not present; checked against another copy, under half of the missing clones reflect an unresolved V gene, and the others are unexplained. The DNA gave D and trimming, while V, J and clone size come from that table. The sample table records approximately 45,000 clones; 80% to 90% of these occur just once. The top ten clonotypes cover 1% to 1.5% of the sample.

V is pared back by 4 bases and J by 7 bases, with 23 bases lying between the germline termini. Looking up the germline V gene (reference sequence) yields CDR1 LNHNV and CDR2 YYDKDF. From its cysteine to its phenylalanine, the CDR3 spans 16 amino acids. Only CDR3 DNA remains: 48 bases, in frame from the first base. In the case of this clone: Its antigen target is currently unknown. It has no much larger one-base neighbor in the sample; base qualities were not kept.

The paper's findings and limits, for the study overall: Clinical and demographic metadata were provided uncurated, with the amount varying by source and participant.

This chain joins TRBV15 to TRBJ2-7; TRBD2 is possibly the D segment (6 matching bases). Sample: peripheral blood. The TCR sequence derives from a woman aged 40 to 50 with acute or convalescent COVID-19. The nucleotide sequence reads as follows: TGTGCCACCAGCAAATATAGCCCTGGGGTGGAGGGGGAGCAGTACTTC. This translates into CATSKYSPGVEGEQYF. Supplemented by the reference TRBV15 and TRBJ2-7 proteins around the CDR3, the complete variable domain is DAMVIQNPRYQVTQFGKPVTLSCSQTLNHNVMYWYQQKSSQAPKLLFHYYDKDFNNEADTPDNFQSRRPNTSFCFLDIRSPGLGDTAMYLCATSKYSPGVEGEQYFGPGTRLTVT.